A single sample gave rise to the 22 T cell receptor beta chains below, sequenced in a study of blood T cell repertoires in COVID-19. The assay was immunoSEQ multiplex PCR, and TCRdb's table has in-frame clones only and misses some. Of under 250,000 clones listed, about 90% were seen once; the top ten hold around 0.83%. The specimen sequenced was peripheral blood. All receptors come from a man aged 30 to 39 with COVID-19, enrolled during active disease.

The genes are TRBV7-2 and TRBJ1-1; D gene uncertain. The germline gives CDR1 SGHTA, CDR2 FQGNSA. V gave up 1 base and J gave up 3 bases, with 9 bases separating them. The CDR3 loop spans 14 amino acids. CDR3: CASSLGLFYTEAFF. The DNA of the CDR3 is TGTGCCAGCAGCTTAGGACTGTTCTACACTGAAGCTTTCTTT. Looking up the rest from reference TRBV7-2 and TRBJ1-1 gives the full variable domain: GAGVSQSPSNKVTEKGKDVELRCDPISGHTALYWYRQSLGQGLEFLIYFQGNSAPDKSGLPSDRFSAERTGGSVSTLTIQRTQQEDSAVYLCASSLGLFYTEAFFGQGTRLTVV.

The V gene is TRBV15, the J gene TRBJ1-3, with no clear D. CDR3 length: 12 amino acids. V lost 11 bases and J lost 0, with 8 bases in between. The germline gives CDR1 LNHNV, CDR2 YYDKDF (reference sequence). This CDR3 is CALGRSGNTIYF. CDR3 coding DNA: TGTGCCCTAGGCCGCTCTGGAAACACCATATATTTT.

The V call is TRBV12-1, the J call TRBJ1-5; the tabulated D call, TRBD1, remains unverified against the DNA. TRBV12-1 is listed as a pseudogene. The CDR3 totals 17 residues. The DNA for the CDR3 is TGTGCCAGCACCAAACGCCAACGACAGGATAGCAATCAGCCCCAGCATTTT. Amino acid sequence: CASTKRQRQDSNQPQHF.

Written as DNA, the CDR3 is TGTGCCAGAAGCTTTTTGATAAGACAGGGTTGGAACACTGAAGCTTTCTTT. As protein: CARSFLIRQGWNTEAFF. J is TRBJ1-1 and V is TRBV5-3; 7 bases agree with TRBD1. TRBV5-3 is recorded as an ORF, its role being uncertain. Unmatched junction bases numbered 11, after V lost 2 bases and J lost 1 base. The CDR3 sequence is 17 residues long.

On this clone: The junction departs from the called germline gene at one end, perhaps through a read error. The chain links TRBV9 to TRBJ1-2; a possible D gene is TRBD1 (5 bases). CDR3 length: 14 residues. The V gene's germline CDR1 is SGDLS and CDR2 YYNGEE. CDR3 DNA: TGTGCCCGCAGCGCGGACGGGGGGGGTTATGGCTACACCTTC. It specifies CARSADGGGYGYTF.

The J gene is TRBJ2-1, the V gene TRBV7-9; D remains unclear. Between the trimmed V and J ends, which lost 7 bases and 4 bases, there was a span of 11 bases. This CDR3 is 13 amino acids long. Germline V gene data show CDR1 as SEHNR and CDR2 as FQNEAQ (reference sequence). The DNA of the CDR3 is TGTGCCAGCACCCAAGTAGTGTACAATGAGCAGTTCTTC. It translates to CASTQVVYNEQFF.

The chain carries TRBV5-1 and TRBJ1-2; D gene unclear. With 3 bases removed from V and 6 bases from J, the gap between germline ends came to 18 bases. CDR3 length: 15 residues. Germline CDR1 SGHRS, CDR2 YFSETQ. The CDR3 reads CASSSQPREGDGYTF. CDR3 nucleotides: TGCGCCAGCAGCTCGCAGCCGCGGGAGGGCGATGGCTACACCTTC. The whole variable domain, remainder taken from reference TRBV5-1 and TRBJ1-2, is KAGVTQTPRYLIKTRGQQVTLSCSPISGHRSVSWYQQTPGQGLQFLFEYFSETQRNKGNFPGRFSGRQFSNSRSEMNVSTLELGDSALYLCASSSQPREGDGYTFGSGTRLTVV.

This clone appeared a single time. The chain links TRBV6-5 to TRBJ1-3, with TRBD1 matching over 12 bases. Germline V gives CDR1 MNHEY, CDR2 SVGAGI. CDR3 size: 16 residues. V shed 4 bases, J shed 3 bases, and the junction held 4 bases outside the gene matches. CDR3: CASSLGQGAGGNTIYF. The CDR3 DNA reads as TGTGCCAGCAGTTTGGGACAGGGGGCCGGTGGAAACACCATATATTTT.

In the case of this clone: Without the conserved terminal phenylalanine or tryptophan, this CDR3 likely stems from a read error. No DNA is shown, since the ends of the CDR3 on it are uncertain; the CDR3 is the one TCRdb lists. V is TRBV2 and J is TRBJ1-4; TRBD1 was called by the table and not checked on the DNA. The CDR3 region is 13 residues in length, termini included. Per the germline V gene, CDR1 is SNHLY and CDR2 is FYNNEI. CDR3 protein: CASSEALEDRENI.

The V call is TRBV5-4, the J call TRBJ1-2; D call uncertain. CDR1 is SGHNT and CDR2 is YYREEE in the germline V gene (reference sequence). The CDR3 totals 13 residues. Trimming shortened V by 1 base and J by 7 bases, and 11 bases separated the two germline ends. The CDR3 protein is CASSLRQSSGYTF. Written as DNA, the CDR3 is TGTGCCAGCAGCTTGCGCCAGTCTAGTGGCTACACCTTC.

J is TRBJ2-5 and V is TRBV9, with D tentatively TRBD1 (6 bases). Trimming shortened V by 0 bases and J by 4 bases, and 13 bases separated the two germline ends. This CDR3 is built from 15 residues. The germline CDR1 and CDR2 sequences are SGDLS and YYNGEE. CDR3 coding DNA: TGTGCCAGCAGCGTAGAGTTGGGCAGGGGAGAGACCCAGTACTTC. Amino acid sequence: CASSVELGRGETQYF.

A remark on this clone: In the same sample, other DNA sequences code for this CDR3. The V call is TRBV20-1, the J call TRBJ2-1, with TRBD2 as a possible D gene (6 bases). Trimming took 3 bases from V and 8 from J, leaving 8 bases between them. Germline lookup yields CDR1 DFQATT and CDR2 SNEGSKA (reference sequence). This CDR3 is 11 amino acids long. Here the CDR3 DNA reads TGCAGTGCTAGGAGCGGGCATGAGCAGTTCTTC. Translated: CSARSGHEQFF.

This clone was seen only once. The chain uses TRBV18 and TRBJ1-3; 7 nucleotides agree with TRBD1. V dropped 5 bases and J dropped 0; count of bases not matched to a gene: 10. The CDR3 totals 17 residues. Per germline, CDR1 KGHSH and CDR2 LQKENI. In DNA, the CDR3 is TGTGCCAGCTCATCCCAGGGGGGAAGAAACTCTGGAAACACCATATATTTT. It specifies CASSSQGGRNSGNTIYF.

The chain joins TRBV29-1 to TRBJ1-2; D might be TRBD1 (5 bases). The CDR3 is 12 residues long. Germline V CDR1 and CDR2: SQVTM, ANQGSEA. The germline V and J ends were trimmed by 2 bases and 7 bases, with 11 bases remaining between them. The CDR3 sequence: CSVEWGSGGYTF. CDR3 sequence (DNA): TGCAGCGTTGAATGGGGCTCGGGTGGCTACACCTTC.

The chain uses TRBV7-2 and TRBJ2-5, with TRBD2 identical over 8 bases. After removal of 0 bases from V and 1 base from J, the junction contained 13 bases not matched to a gene. Germline assignment: CDR1 SGHTA and CDR2 FQGNSA. CDR3 size: 19 residues. The CDR3 loop is CASSLAGGAPMRLQETQYF. The CDR3 DNA reads TGTGCCAGCAGCTTAGCCGGGGGGGCACCCATGAGACTCCAAGAGACCCAGTACTTC. Complete variable domain (other parts from reference TRBV7-2 and TRBJ2-5): GAGVSQSPSNKVTEKGKDVELRCDPISGHTALYWYRQSLGQGLEFLIYFQGNSAPDKSGLPSDRFSAERTGGSVSTLTIQRTQQEDSAVYLCASSLAGGAPMRLQETQYFGPGTRLLVL.

The chain uses TRBV13 and TRBJ2-1; D gene uncertain. This CDR3 comprises 15 residues. V was shortened by 2 bases and J by 2 bases, with 10 bases between the two germline ends. Per germline, CDR1 PRHDT and CDR2 FYEKMQ (reference sequence). CDR3 nucleotides: TGTGCCAGCAGCTTAACAGCTAACGCCTACAATGAGCAGTTCTTC. It is translated as CASSLTANAYNEQFF. Together with reference TRBV13 and TRBJ2-1, the CDR3 gives the full variable domain: AAGVIQSPRHLIKEKRETATLKCYPIPRHDTVYWYQQGPGQDPQFLISFYEKMQSDKGSIPDRFSAQQFSDYHSELNMSSLELGDSALYFCASSLTANAYNEQFFGPGTRLTVL.

The chain is built from TRBV2 and TRBJ2-3; 9 positions agree with TRBD2. The CDR3 runs 16 residues. Germline trimming cut 5 bases from V and 7 bases from J; bases unmatched to any gene: 13. Germline CDR1 SNHLY, CDR2 FYNNEI. The CDR3 sequence is CASSILAGGGSYTQYF. CDR3 sequence (DNA): TGTGCCAGCAGTATACTAGCGGGCGGGGGGTCGTATACGCAGTATTTT.

Notes on this clone: Other DNA variants within this sample encode the same CDR3. The V gene is TRBV19, the J gene TRBJ2-6; TRBD1 might be the D (5 bases). Germline V gene sequence: CDR1 LNHDA, CDR2 SQIVND (reference sequence). This CDR3 spans 15 amino acids. V was clipped by 2 bases and J by 1 base, with 6 bases between them. The CDR3 loop is CASSIQGSGANVLTF. In nucleotides, the CDR3 is TGTGCCAGTAGTATACAGGGATCTGGGGCCAACGTCCTGACTTTC.

V usage is TRBV11-1 and J usage is TRBJ2-3, with a weak D call TRBD1 (6 bases). This CDR3 region has 15 residues. In germline, CDR1 is SGHAT, CDR2 FQDESV (reference sequence). Trimming stripped 3 bases from V and 1 base from J, with 11 bases between. The CDR3 protein is CASSLGAPGTDTQYF. Here the CDR3 DNA reads TGTGCCAGCAGCTTGGGGGCTCCTGGCACAGATACGCAGTATTTT.

The J gene is TRBJ2-4, the V gene TRBV7-9, with 8 positions matching TRBD1. Unmatched junction bases numbered 3, after V lost 2 bases and J lost 0 bases. There are 16 residues in the CDR3. The V gene's germline CDR1 is SEHNR and CDR2 FQNEAQ (reference sequence). In DNA, the CDR3 is TGTGCCAGCAGCTTACAGGGGGCGCGAGCCAAAAACATTCAGTACTTC. It encodes CASSLQGARAKNIQYF.

This clone was detected a few times. The genes are TRBV6-2 or TRBV6-3 and TRBJ2-7, with D perhaps matching TRBD2 (6 bases). Per the germline V gene, CDR1 is MNHEY and CDR2 is SVGEGT. The CDR3 has 16 residues. The ends were cut back, 5 bases at V and 0 bases at J, with 17 bases in the middle. The CDR3: CASSSPPGGISYEQYF. DNA of the CDR3: TGTGCCAGCAGTAGTCCCCCTGGGGGGATCTCCTACGAGCAGTACTTC.

The gene calls are TRBV9 and TRBJ2-1, with TRBD2 identical over 11 bases. The CDR3 loop spans 15 amino acids. V lost 4 bases and J lost 4; bases outside the gene matches: 4. Germline lookup yields CDR1 SGDLS and CDR2 YYNGEE. The CDR3 DNA is TGTGCCAGCAGCCCCCGACTAGCGGGGTACAATGAGCAGTTCTTC. It translates to CASSPRLAGYNEQFF.